This is a list of T cell receptor beta chains from one sample in a study of blood T cell repertoires in COVID-19. The method was immunoSEQ multiplex PCR; TCRdb's version includes in-frame clones alone and lacks a portion of them. Of around 55,000 clones listed, approximately 82% are singletons. Sequences were obtained from peripheral blood. These receptors were collected from a human donor in a cohort sampled during active or convalescent COVID-19. CDR3s include the opening cysteine and the closing phenylalanine or tryptophan.

>16|TRBV6-2/TRBV6-3|TRBJ1-5
CASSRPQGMSNQPQHF
>17|TRBV11-2|TRBJ1-3
CASSPLTGRALGNTIYF
>15|TRBV6-2/TRBV6-3|TRBJ1-1
CASRPQGAPDTEAFF
>17|TRBV9|TRBJ2-3
CASSVLGRGRVTDTQYF
>16|TRBV7-6|TRBJ1-2
CASSNSGTGVGYGYTF
>12|TRBV6-4|TRBJ1-2
CASTRGDYGYTF
>13|TRBV7-3|TRBJ2-1
CASSADRGGEQFF
>14|TRBV19|TRBJ1-2
CASSPPGVSYGYTF
>15|TRBV25-1|TRBJ2-5
CASSEFRGAMGTQYF
>14|TRBV4-1|TRBJ1-1
CASSQPRQGSEAFF
>15|TRBV7-6|TRBJ1-2
CASSPDGQGRYGYTF
>19|TRBV7-2|TRBJ2-7
CASSSGTSGGAWRSYEQYF
>12|TRBV6-6|TRBJ1-1
CASRRPGQGVFF
>14|TRBV19|TRBJ2-3
CASSILASADTQYF
>16|TRBV7-9|TRBJ1-6
CASSLSSGQVNSPLHF
>14|TRBV9|TRBJ2-1
CASSRDSGRYEQFF
>15|TRBV4-3|TRBJ2-1
CASSQELAEYNEQFF
>17|TRBV7-8|TRBJ1-1
CASSLHVGAAVNTEAFF
>15|TRBV24-1|TRBJ2-1
CATAPRGGASGEQFF
>13|TRBV2|TRBJ2-3
CASRQGYGDTQYF
>16|TRBV9|TRBJ1-1
CASSPSIGLMNTEAFF
>15|TRBV6-5|TRBJ2-1
CASSYLAGAYNEQFF
>14|TRBV6-5|TRBJ2-3
CASRPGTGLDTQYF
>16|TRBV7-2|TRBJ1-3
CASSHRELIPGNTIYF
>14|TRBV5-6|TRBJ1-5
CASSSLRGPQPQHF
>13|TRBV5-1|TRBJ2-3
CATSGGGTDTQYF
>13|TRBV27|TRBJ1-1
CASSPTRATEAFF
>16|TRBV3-1/TRBV3-2|TRBJ2-3
CASSQEAGGGTDTQYF
>13|TRBV2|TRBJ1-3
CALQGRAGNTIYF
>14|TRBV6-1|TRBJ1-1
CASSEAQGDTEAFF
>16|TRBV5-4|TRBJ2-5
CASSLRGSGNQETQYF
>13|TRBV11-3|TRBJ2-7
CASSLNRFSEQYF
>12|TRBV6-6|TRBJ2-7
CASRAGQAEQYF
>18|TRBV4-3|TRBJ2-2
CASSQDGGSGGPGGELFF
>14|TRBV5-1|TRBJ1-4
CASSLQGDNEKLFF
>15|TRBV9|TRBJ2-1
CASSATGGSYNEQFF
>14|TRBV7-6|TRBJ2-2
CASSTLAGTGELFF
>16|TRBV7-2|TRBJ2-1
CASSLDGLSAYNEQFF
>15|TRBV18|TRBJ2-1
CASSPQRSGGNEQFF
>17|TRBV11-3|TRBJ2-2
CASSLEVGGGARGELFF
>15|TRBV7-9|TRBJ1-3
CASEGTPRSGNTIYF
>15|TRBV11-3|TRBJ1-1
CASSLGRGRGTEAFF
>14|TRBV7-3|TRBJ2-3
CASSLRGNTDTQYF
>14|TRBV25-1|TRBJ2-2
CASSREVNTGELFF
>16|TRBV6-6|TRBJ1-2
CASSTQGPGINYGYTF
>16|TRBV5-6|TRBJ2-3
CASSFGGPLNTDTQYF
>15|TRBV7-2|TRBJ2-7
CASSWGSGGFYEQYF
>16|TRBV7-2|TRBJ2-3
CASRAGLAGNRDTQYF
>14|TRBV7-2|TRBJ2-2
CASSFRLTTGELFF
>16|TRBV19|TRBJ2-3
CASSIENSGSTDTQYF
>15|TRBV27|TRBJ1-5
CASSRQGGRGQPQHF
>15|TRBV25-1|TRBJ1-6
CASSEWAADNSPLHF
>17|TRBV11-3|TRBJ2-6
CASSLGGLLSGANVLTF
>14|TRBV19|TRBJ1-1
CASSVTGPGTEAFF
>15|TRBV5-1|TRBJ2-7
CASSLARGRGYEQYF
>13|TRBV18|TRBJ1-5
CASSTGVRQPQHF
>15|TRBV5-6|TRBJ2-6
CASSYLRSGANVLTF
>17|TRBV30|TRBJ2-3
CAWSVLPTSGGADTQYF
>14|TRBV5-5|TRBJ1-1
CASSLRGVNTEAFF